These 25 T cell receptor beta chains were all obtained from the same sample, sequenced in a study of human T cells and chemical hapten exposure. TCRdb reprocessed the RACE reads with MiXCR, giving one entry per CDR3 protein. The sample includes 95,000 to 130,000 distinct CDR3 sequences, 9.5% to 13% of them seen just once. Time point in this sample: patch test 1, 2 weeks after DPC sensitization. Treatment in this sample: therapeutic diphenylcyclopropenone sensitization with weekly scalp DPC. The material sequenced was whole blood, taken in connection with sensitization to the hapten diphenylcyclopropenone (DPC). All receptors derive from a woman aged 45-60 years with alopecia areata. Some clones in this sample may be carry-over from other donors' samples.

This clonotype was recorded at least ten times. The chain is built from TRBV6-5 and TRBJ2-7; 8 bases fit TRBD1. The CDR3 consists of 15 residues. The V gene's germline CDR1 is MNHEY and CDR2 SVGAGI. Trimming at V came to 2 bases and at J to 0 bases, leaving 3 bases not matched to a gene. The CDR3 sequence is CASSYGQGISYEQYF. CDR3 coding DNA: TGTGCCAGCAGTTACGGACAGGGTATCTCCTACGAGCAGTACTTC.

J is TRBJ2-4 and V is TRBV7-6; 12 bases map to TRBD1. The CDR3 covers 16 residues. V gave up 5 bases and J gave up 7 bases; unmatched junction bases: 9. Germline V gene sequence: CDR1 SGHVS, CDR2 FNYEAQ. The CDR3 DNA sequence: TGTGCCAGCAGCCGATCCGGGACAGGGGGCAGGAACATTCAGTACTTC. This codes for CASSRSGTGGRNIQYF.

This clonotype was counted only a few times. V usage is TRBV28 and J usage is TRBJ2-1; 12 bases agree with TRBD1. The CDR3 extends over 17 amino acids. After removal of 6 bases from V and 1 base from J, the junction contained 7 bases not matched to a gene. Germline V gene sequence: CDR1 MDHEN, CDR2 SYDVKM. The CDR3: CASSRGDRGRSYNEQFF. The DNA of the CDR3 is TGTGCCAGCAGCCGGGGGGACAGGGGGCGATCCTACAATGAGCAGTTCTTC.

As DNA, the CDR3 is TGTGCCAGCAGCTTAGTAGCCAGGGGCACTGAAGCTTTCTTT. Translated: CASSLVARGTEAFF. V and J are TRBV11-2 and TRBJ1-1, with a weak D call TRBD1 (6 bases). V lost 1 base, J lost 4 bases, and 10 bases lay in between. Looked up from germline, CDR1 is SGHAT and CDR2 is FQNNGV. The CDR3 is 14 residues long.

This clonotype was counted many times. The chain is built from TRBV5-4 and TRBJ1-5, with 7 nucleotides matching TRBD1. CDR3 size: 14 residues. Germline lookup yields CDR1 SGHNT and CDR2 YYREEE (reference sequence). J gave up 3 bases and V 5 bases, and 5 bases lay outside the gene matches. DNA for the CDR3: TGTGCCAGCAGTCTGGACAGGCACAATCAGCCCCAGCATTTT. This gives the protein CASSLDRHNQPQHF.

In its sample, this clonotype was seen many times. The chain is built from TRBV29-1 and TRBJ1-1, with 7 bases that match TRBD1. This CDR3 is built from 13 residues. The V gene end was trimmed by 6 bases and the J gene end by 1 base; junction bases not matched to a gene: 5. Per the germline V gene, CDR1 is SQVTM and CDR2 is ANQGSEA. The CDR3 DNA reads as TGCAGCGTAGAGGGACAGCGGAACACTGAAGCTTTCTTT. As protein: CSVEGQRNTEAFF. Based on the CDR3 plus reference TRBV29-1 and TRBJ1-1, the full variable domain is SAVISQKPSRDICQRGTSLTIQCQVDSQVTMMFWYRQQPGQSLTLIATANQGSEATYESGFVIDKFPISRPNLTFSTLTVSNMSPEDSSIYLCSVEGQRNTEAFFGQGTRLTVV.

Ten or more counts support this clonotype. J is TRBJ2-7 and V is TRBV6-1, with 7 positions matching TRBD1. In germline, CDR1 is MNHNS, CDR2 SASEGT. This CDR3 is built from 14 residues. V was pared by 5 bases and J by 0 bases, with 4 bases of the junction left unmatched. The CDR3 DNA reads TGTGCCAGCAGTTACAGGGGATTCTCCTACGAGCAGTACTTC. Its protein is CASSYRGFSYEQYF.

The J gene is TRBJ2-7, the V gene TRBV28; D not resolved. V lost 8 bases and J 3 bases, leaving 17 bases between the germline ends. The CDR3 covers 14 residues. Germline assignment: CDR1 MDHEN and CDR2 SYDVKM. The CDR3, as DNA: TGTGCCAGCCGAGTGGGCGCAAACAGCTACGAGCAGTACTTC. Its translation is CASRVGANSYEQYF.

This chain connects TRBV6-5 to TRBJ2-2; D gene unclear. CDR3 size: 14 residues. Germline lookup yields CDR1 MNHEY and CDR2 SVGAGI. Trimming took 0 bases from V and 5 from J, leaving 7 bases between them. The CDR3 is CASSYSKVTGELFF. The CDR3 bases are TGTGCCAGCAGTTACTCAAAGGTTACCGGGGAGCTGTTTTTT.

This clonotype was seen repeatedly, ten times or more. V and J are TRBV5-1 and TRBJ2-5; D is possibly TRBD2 (6 bases). CDR3 length: 14 residues. The germline V gene has CDR1 SGHRS and CDR2 YFSETQ. Between the trimmed V and J ends, which lost 5 bases and 1 base, there was a span of 12 bases. CDR3 amino acids: CASREAGTQETQYF. In DNA, the CDR3 is TGCGCCAGCAGAGAAGCGGGTACCCAAGAGACCCAGTACTTC.

This clonotype showed up many times. The gene calls are TRBV3-1 and TRBJ1-5; D remains ambiguous. CDR1 and CDR2 (germline): LGHDT, YNNKEL (reference sequence). The V end was cut by 1 base, the J end by 0 bases, with 10 bases between. The CDR3 extends over 16 amino acids. The CDR3 spells CASSQGVSSSNQPQHF. CDR3 nucleotide sequence: TGTGCCAGCAGCCAAGGCGTCAGCAGTAGCAATCAGCCCCAGCATTTT.

This clonotype was seen repeatedly, ten times or more. CDR3 region: CATSDPNTGELFF. Written as DNA, the CDR3 is TGTGCCACCAGTGATCCGAACACCGGGGAGCTGTTTTTT. The gene calls are TRBV24-1 and TRBJ2-2, with no clear D. Germline V gene data show CDR1 as KGHDR and CDR2 as SFDVKD. V gave up 3 bases and J gave up 0 bases, with 1 base separating them. This CDR3 is built from 13 residues.

The sample holds many counts of this clonotype. The chain combines TRBV20-1 with TRBJ2-1; 7 bases map to TRBD2. Germline V gene lookup returns CDR1 DFQATT and CDR2 SNEGSKA (reference sequence). The ends lost 6 bases at V and 2 bases at J; junction bases unmatched: 10. The CDR3 has 15 amino acids. The CDR3 sequence: CSALTALAAYNEQFF. CDR3 DNA sequence: TGCAGTGCCCTGACTGCGCTAGCGGCCTACAATGAGCAGTTCTTC.

The chain has TRBV2 and TRBJ2-4, with D hard to call. This CDR3 is 12 amino acids long. The V gene's germline CDR1 is SNHLY and CDR2 FYNNEI. V was shortened by 2 bases and J by 7 bases, with 6 bases between the two germline ends. The CDR3 DNA reads as TGTGCCAGCAGTGAATTGCGGAACATTCAGTACTTC. Encoded protein: CASSELRNIQYF. Supplemented by reference TRBV2 and TRBJ2-4, the full variable domain reads EPEVTQTPSHQVTQMGQEVILRCVPISNHLYFYWYRQILGQKVEFLVSFYNNEISEKSEIFDDQFSVERPDGSNFTLKIRSTKLEDSAMYFCASSELRNIQYFGAGTRLSVL.

J is TRBJ2-7 and V is TRBV20-1, with TRBD2 matching over 7 bases. Per the germline V gene, CDR1 is DFQATT and CDR2 is SNEGSKA (reference sequence). There are 14 residues in the CDR3. V was pared by 6 bases and J by 5 bases, with 13 bases of the junction left unmatched. This CDR3 reads CSALIGGRVHEQYF. CDR3 bases: TGCAGTGCCCTGATCGGAGGGAGGGTCCACGAGCAGTACTTC.

In the case of this clonotype: A much larger clone differs by one base, so this may be a read error. The chain recombines TRBV10-3 with TRBJ2-7, with D tentatively TRBD2 (6 bases). The germline CDR1 and CDR2 sequences are ENHRY and SYGVKD. The CDR3 is 12 residues long. The CDR3 spells CTISKTSYEQYF. CDR3 in DNA: TGTACCATCAGCAAGACTAGCTACGAGCAGTACTTC.

The chain recombines TRBV3-1 with TRBJ1-5; D is undetermined. The germline V and J ends were trimmed by 6 bases and 2 bases, with 11 bases remaining between them. This CDR3 comprises 14 residues. Germline assignment: CDR1 LGHDT and CDR2 YNNKEL (reference sequence). This CDR3 reads CASSRDSGNQPQHF. The CDR3 nucleotides read TGTGCCAGCAGTCGAGATAGCGGCAATCAGCCCCAGCATTTT. Together with reference TRBV3-1 and TRBJ1-5, the CDR3 gives the full variable domain: DTAVSQTPKYLVTQMGNDKSIKCEQNLGHDTMYWYKQDSKKFLKIMFSYNNKELIINETVPNRFSPKSPDKAHLNLHINSLELGDSAVYFCASSRDSGNQPQHFGDGTRLSIL.

This clonotype was counted at least ten times. The chain employs TRBV7-2 and TRBJ2-2; D is undetermined. Deletions cut 0 bases from V and 2 bases from J, with 7 bases between. Germline assignment: CDR1 SGHTA and CDR2 FQGNSA. The CDR3 sequence is 15 residues long. The CDR3 loop reads CASSLAYENTGELFF. The CDR3, as DNA: TGTGCCAGCAGCTTAGCGTACGAAAACACCGGGGAGCTGTTTTTT. The full variable domain, in which reference TRBV7-2 and TRBJ2-2 provide the parts outside the CDR3, is GAGVSQSPSNKVTEKGKDVELRCDPISGHTALYWYRQSLGQGLEFLIYFQGNSAPDKSGLPSDRFSAERTGGSVSTLTIQRTQQEDSAVYLCASSLAYENTGELFFGEGSRLTVL.

This clonotype appeared many times. The chain couples TRBV7-9 to TRBJ2-2; D possibly matches TRBD1 or TRBD2 (5 bases each). Germline V gene data show CDR1 as SEHNR and CDR2 as FQNEAQ (reference sequence). Deletions cut 10 bases from V and 5 bases from J, with 17 bases between. This CDR3 contains 14 residues. The chain's CDR3 is CATGTRDRTGELFF. Written as DNA, the CDR3 is TGTGCCACAGGGACGAGGGATCGGACCGGGGAGCTGTTTTTT.

Ten or more counts support this clonotype. The gene calls are TRBV7-9 and TRBJ2-1; D remains ambiguous. The V gene lost 5 bases and the J gene lost 5 bases, with 13 bases spanning the gap. Germline loops: CDR1 SEHNR, CDR2 FQNEAQ (reference sequence). The CDR3 runs to 14 residues. The CDR3 nucleotides are TGTGCCAGCAGCCCTAGAAGAAGTGACAATGAGCAGTTCTTC. It is translated as CASSPRRSDNEQFF. The full variable domain, completed using reference TRBV7-9 and TRBJ2-1, is DTGVSQNPRHKITKRGQNVTFRCDPISEHNRLYWYRQTLGQGPEFLTYFQNEAQLEKSRLLSDRFSAERPKGSFSTLEIQRTEQGDSAMYLCASSPRRSDNEQFFGPGTRLTVL.

Ten or more counts support this clonotype. The rearrangement links TRBV5-1 to TRBJ2-6, with D tentatively TRBD1 or TRBD2 (5 bases each). V lost 3 bases and J 0 bases, leaving 7 bases between the germline ends. Looked up from germline, CDR1 is SGHRS and CDR2 is YFSETQ. The CDR3 contains 15 residues. CDR3 amino acids: CASSSGTSGANVLTF. The DNA of the CDR3 is TGCGCCAGCAGCTCGGGGACCTCTGGGGCCAACGTCCTGACTTTC. Filled out from reference TRBV5-1 and TRBJ2-6, the complete variable domain reads KAGVTQTPRYLIKTRGQQVTLSCSPISGHRSVSWYQQTPGQGLQFLFEYFSETQRNKGNFPGRFSGRQFSNSRSEMNVSTLELGDSALYLCASSSGTSGANVLTFGAGSRLTVL.

This clonotype showed up just a few times. In DNA, the CDR3 is TGCGCCAGCAGCCAAGCCAGCGGGGGCACGAACACCGGGGAGCTGTTTTTT. Protein product: CASSQASGGTNTGELFF. The J gene is TRBJ2-2, the V gene TRBV4-3, with TRBD2 matching 8 bases. Germline values: CDR1 LGHNA, CDR2 YSLEER. The CDR3 is 17 amino acids. V was clipped by 1 base and J by 0 bases; unmatched bases: 4.

The DNA of the CDR3 is TGCAGCGCCCTGAGGACAGGGGGATACGAGCAGTACTTC. The encoded protein is CSALRTGGYEQYF. The gene calls are TRBV29-1 and TRBJ2-7; TRBD1 agrees at 10 bases. J lost 4 bases, V lost 7 bases, and 7 bases had no gene match. In germline, CDR1 is SQVTM, CDR2 ANQGSEA. The CDR3 loop spans 13 amino acids.

With respect to this clonotype: A much more abundant neighbour one base away suggests this may be a read error. The chain recombines TRBV5-1 with TRBJ1-1; 11 bases fit TRBD1. Germline CDR1 and CDR2: SGHRS and YFSETQ. This CDR3 has 15 amino acids. The CDR3 is CASSEPGQGAAEALF. In DNA form, the CDR3 reads TGCGCCAGCAGCGAACCAGGACAGGGGGCCGCTGAAGCTCTCTTT.

This chain connects TRBV5-1 to TRBJ2-1; D not certain. This CDR3 is built from 13 residues. Trimming took off 5 bases at V and 7 bases at J, with 13 bases between the two ends. Germline V gene lookup returns CDR1 SGHRS and CDR2 YFSETQ. The CDR3 protein is CASREVMGNEQFF. CDR3 DNA sequence: TGCGCCAGCAGAGAGGTCATGGGGAATGAGCAGTTCTTC.